One and the same sample provided the 5 T cell receptor beta chains below, sequenced in a study of T cell responses to AZD1222 COVID-19 vaccine. The method was immunoSEQ multiplex PCR; TCRdb's version includes in-frame clones alone and lacks a portion of them. In the table there are about 200,000 clones, roughly 92% of which are singletons. Sequenced here: peripheral blood, sampled 28 days after the second dose of the MenACWY control vaccine. These receptor sequences come from an adult who received the MenACWY meningococcal vaccine as a control.

The chain couples TRBV28 to TRBJ1-2; D may be TRBD1 (5 bases). The CDR3 extends over 14 amino acids. Trimming left V 6 bases short and J 2 bases short, with 13 bases between. The germline V gene has CDR1 MDHEN and CDR2 SYDVKM. CDR3 in amino acids: CASSPTDTNYGYTF. Written as DNA, the CDR3 is TGTGCCAGCAGCCCGACAGACACCAACTATGGCTACACCTTC.

On this clone: Different DNA sequences within this sample yield the same CDR3. V and J are TRBV7-3 and TRBJ1-1, with D uncertain. The germline gives CDR1 SGHTA, CDR2 FQGTGA. There are 13 residues in the CDR3. Between the trimmed V and J ends, which lost 2 bases and 1 base, there was a span of 5 bases. This chain's CDR3 is CASSLSENTEAFF. The CDR3 DNA follows: TGTGCCAGCAGCTTATCGGAGAACACTGAAGCTTTCTTT. Based on the CDR3 plus reference TRBV7-3 and TRBJ1-1, the full variable domain is GAGVSQTPSNKVTEKGKYVELRCDPISGHTALYWYRQSLGQGPEFLIYFQGTGAADDSGLPNDRFFAVRPEGSVSTLKIQRTERGDSAVYLCASSLSENTEAFFGQGTRLTVV.

The CDR3, as DNA: TGTGCCACCCAACTTGGTTTCACTGAAGCTTTCTTT. Translation gives CATQLGFTEAFF. J is TRBJ1-1 and V is TRBV6-5; D gene unclear. This CDR3 spans 12 amino acids. V lost 10 bases and J lost 4, with 13 bases in between. Germline V gene data show CDR1 as MNHEY and CDR2 as SVGAGI.

The gene calls are TRBV7-6 and TRBJ2-3, with D unresolved. The CDR3 length is 12 residues. With 5 bases removed from V and 4 bases from J, the gap between germline ends came to 7 bases. CDR1 is SGHVS, CDR2 FNYEAQ, per germline. Here the CDR3 DNA reads TGTGCCAGCAGCCTCTGGGCAGATACGCAGTATTTT. It codes for CASSLWADTQYF.

The table lists this clone with a few counts. The V and J genes are TRBV24-1 and TRBJ2-3; a possible D gene is TRBD1 (6 bases). The CDR3 length is 13 residues. Germline V gene data show CDR1 as KGHDR and CDR2 as SFDVKD. Trimming left V 11 bases short and J 2 bases short, with 13 bases between. The CDR3 nucleotides read TGTGCCATACGGGACAAATTCACAGATACGCAGTATTTT. Translating it yields CAIRDKFTDTQYF.